This T cell receptor beta chain was sequenced during a study of cytomegalovirus exposure and HLA in healthy donors. Findings and limits, study-wide: Altogether, 170 or so TCR beta chains were recorded as cytomegalovirus-associated.

About this clone itself: Its antigen remains unknown.

Both 60 Vbeta primers and 13 Jbeta primers went into the PCR. Repertoires were generated with immunoSEQ multiplex PCR, while TCRdb's copy carries only in-frame clones and drops some. The sample carries about 160,000 clones, about 85% recorded once. Specimen: PBMCs. This TCR came from a male donor in good health and CMV-seropositive.

In DNA form, the CDR3 reads TGTGCCAGCTCACCAAAAGGCAGGGATGAACTGTTTTTT. Translating gives CASSPKGRDELFF. The chain combines TRBV18 with TRBJ1-4, with D possibly being TRBD1 (5 bases). Germline V lookup: CDR1 KGHSH, CDR2 LQKENI. V was pared by 2 bases and J by 12 bases, with 13 bases between. The length of the CDR3 is 13 residues.